One and the same sample provided the 22 T cell receptor beta chains below, sequenced in a study of PD-L1 blockade in urothelial cancer. Indicated time point: peripheral blood 6 weeks after treatment start. Sequenced by immunoSEQ multiplex PCR; TCRdb stores in-frame clones only, minus some. This table holds 48,000 or so clones, around 88% found once. The sequences come from PBMCs, collected around atezolizumab (anti-PD-L1) treatment. Every receptor here comes from a man in his sixties with urothelial cancer.

The V gene is TRBV28, the J gene TRBJ2-7; 10 positions match TRBD1. Germline trimming cut 2 bases from V and 5 bases from J; bases unmatched to any gene: 6. Germline assignment: CDR1 MDHEN and CDR2 SYDVKM. The CDR3 sequence is 15 residues long. The CDR3 loop reads CASSLPGQGRDEQYF. Written as DNA, the CDR3 is TGTGCCAGCAGTTTACCGGGACAGGGGAGAGACGAGCAGTACTTC.

This chain joins TRBV30 and TRBJ1-2; D gene uncertain. CDR1 is GTSNPN, CDR2 SVGIG, per germline (reference sequence). There are 14 residues in the CDR3. V lost 3 bases and J 1 base, leaving 12 bases between the germline ends. CDR3 DNA: TGTGCCTGGAGAGCACCGGGATTTAACTATGGCTACACCTTC. This codes for CAWRAPGFNYGYTF.

V and J are TRBV10-3 and TRBJ2-5; TRBD1 matches at 7 bases. This CDR3 region has 14 residues. V lost 6 bases and J lost 4; bases outside the gene matches: 8. The germline gives CDR1 ENHRY, CDR2 SYGVKD. CDR3 bases: TGTGCCATCAGCGCTGGACAGGCGGGAGAGACCCAGTACTTC. Residues: CAISAGQAGETQYF.

The V and J genes are TRBV9 and TRBJ1-6; D ambiguous. The CDR3 has 14 residues. V shed 1 base and J shed 5 bases, with 7 bases lying between them. The germline CDR1 and CDR2 sequences are SGDLS and YYNGEE. The CDR3 DNA sequence: TGTGCCAGCAGCGTAAACGGGGATAATTCACCCCTCCACTTT. Translation: CASSVNGDNSPLHF.

The chain carries TRBV27 and TRBJ1-5, with D unresolved. This CDR3 is 15 amino acids long. In germline, CDR1 is MNHEY, CDR2 SMNVEV (reference sequence). Trimming cost V 0 bases and J 5 bases, with 11 bases left between them. CDR3: CASSLSPLAHQPQHF. For the CDR3, the DNA is TGTGCCAGCAGTTTATCCCCCCTGGCTCATCAGCCCCAGCATTTT.

The chain employs TRBV7-2 and TRBJ1-2; tentative D call: TRBD1 (5 bases). Deletions cut 1 base from V and 7 bases from J, with 10 bases between. This CDR3 contains 13 residues. Germline CDR1 SGHTA, CDR2 FQGNSA. CDR3 bases: TGTGCCAGCAGCTTAGGCCAGGGCTCTGGCTACACCTTC. It translates to CASSLGQGSGYTF.

The chain carries TRBV15 and TRBJ1-3; 7 nucleotides agree with TRBD1. From germline, CDR1 is LNHNV and CDR2 YYDKDF (reference sequence). V was pared by 3 bases and J by 8 bases, with 13 bases of the junction left unmatched. This CDR3 is built from 16 residues. CDR3 loop: CATSRVFRDSLDTIYF. CDR3 DNA: TGTGCCACCAGCAGGGTGTTCCGGGACAGCTTGGACACCATATATTTT.

This chain uses TRBV5-4 with TRBJ1-3; D gene unclear. Trimming left V 0 bases short and J 0 bases short, with 7 bases between. CDR1 SGHNT and CDR2 YYREEE come from the germline V gene (reference sequence). This CDR3 is 15 amino acids long. The DNA for the CDR3 is TGTGCCAGCAGCTTGGACACCATCTCTGGAAACACCATATATTTT. Protein sequence: CASSLDTISGNTIYF.

This chain connects TRBV6-6 to TRBJ2-1; 7 positions match TRBD1. The CDR3 consists of 12 residues. Germline values: CDR1 MNHNY, CDR2 SVGAGI (reference sequence). J was trimmed by 13 bases and V by 0 bases; bases with no gene match: 3. CDR3 sequence (DNA): TGTGCCAGCAGTTACTCGACAGGGCTCCAGTTCTTC. This encodes CASSYSTGLQFF.

This clone was seen just once. This rearrangement joins TRBV2 to TRBJ2-3; 8 nucleotides match TRBD1. The CDR3 is 18 amino acids. V gave up 7 bases and J gave up 0 bases; unmatched junction bases: 15. The germline CDR1 and CDR2 sequences are SNHLY and FYNNEI. The CDR3 sequence: CASKEVRTGLFSTDTQYF. In nucleotides, the CDR3 is TGTGCCAGCAAGGAGGTTCGGACAGGGCTCTTTAGCACAGATACGCAGTATTTT.

This chain links TRBV5-6 with TRBJ2-5; 11 bases match TRBD1. V was clipped by 3 bases and J by 4 bases; unmatched bases: 8. CDR1 is SGHDT, CDR2 YYEEEE, per germline. This CDR3 is 16 amino acids long. CDR3 DNA: TGTGCCAGCAGCTCCGTGGACAGGGGGCTTGTAGAGACCCAGTACTTC. Translation gives CASSSVDRGLVETQYF.

The chain links TRBV7-2 to TRBJ1-1, with D uncertain. The V gene's germline CDR1 is SGHTA and CDR2 FQGNSA. V was trimmed by 4 bases and J by 1 base, leaving 10 bases between them. This CDR3 region has 14 residues. For the CDR3, the DNA is TGTGCCAGCAGCTGGATAGGGAGGAACACTGAAGCTTTCTTT. This sequence encodes CASSWIGRNTEAFF.

The V and J genes are TRBV13 and TRBJ2-2, with D perhaps TRBD1 (6 bases). The CDR3 has 13 amino acids. Germline CDR1 PRHDT, CDR2 FYEKMQ (reference sequence). Between the trimmed V and J ends, which lost 6 bases and 6 bases, there was a span of 11 bases. The DNA for the CDR3 is TGTGCCAGCAGTTCACAGGGATCCGGGGAGCTGTTTTTT. The encoded protein is CASSSQGSGELFF.

The rearrangement uses TRBV19 and TRBJ2-1; no definite D call. Trimming left V 6 bases short and J 5 bases short, with 17 bases between. The CDR3 contains 15 residues. Germline V gives CDR1 LNHDA, CDR2 SQIVND (reference sequence). The CDR3 nucleotides read TGTGCCAGTAGCACGGGTCGAGTCCCGAACAATGAGCAGTTCTTC. This codes for CASSTGRVPNNEQFF.

The chain recombines TRBV28 with TRBJ1-1; TRBD1 matches 8 bases. The CDR3 extends over 15 amino acids. Trimming took 3 bases from V and 1 from J; bases not matched to a gene: 4. In germline, CDR1 is MDHEN, CDR2 SYDVKM. CDR3 nucleotides: TGTGCCAGCAGTTTTCCAGGGACAGGGAACACTGAAGCTTTCTTT. Its protein product is CASSFPGTGNTEAFF.

J is TRBJ2-3 and V is TRBV9, with a possible D match to TRBD2 (5 bases). There are 15 residues in the CDR3. Germline V lookup: CDR1 SGDLS, CDR2 YYNGEE. V lost 5 bases and J 0 bases, leaving 13 bases between the germline ends. CDR3 protein: CASSFSGTSTDTQYF. The CDR3 region has the DNA TGTGCCAGCAGTTTCAGCGGAACTAGCACAGATACGCAGTATTTT.

The chain employs TRBV5-1 and TRBJ2-3, with 10 bases aligning to TRBD1. The V gene's germline CDR1 is SGHRS and CDR2 YFSETQ. The CDR3 consists of 20 residues. V gave up 0 bases and J gave up 0 bases; unmatched junction bases: 13. The CDR3 nucleotides read TGCGCCAGCAGCTTGGCCCTGTTTCCTGGACAGGGGGTAAGCACAGATACGCAGTATTTT. Translation: CASSLALFPGQGVSTDTQYF.

As to this clone: Different DNA sequences within this sample yield the same CDR3. The chain uses TRBV6-1 and TRBJ1-1, with D maybe TRBD1 (5 bases). Deletions cut 11 bases from V and 1 base from J, with 11 bases between. Germline V lookup: CDR1 MNHNS, CDR2 SASEGT. CDR3 length: 12 residues. The CDR3 reads CALGGTNTEAFF. CDR3 DNA sequence: TGTGCCCTCGGAGGGACGAACACTGAAGCTTTCTTT.

The chain couples TRBV19 to TRBJ1-1, with D possibly TRBD1 on 6 matching bases. CDR1 LNHDA and CDR2 SQIVND come from the germline V gene (reference sequence). The V end was cut by 6 bases, the J end by 1 base, with 15 bases between. The CDR3 consists of 15 residues. CDR3 sequence reads: CASRTTGYGNTEAFF. The CDR3 nucleotides are TGTGCCAGTAGGACCACAGGGTACGGGAACACTGAAGCTTTCTTT.

V is TRBV19 and J is TRBJ2-3; D may be TRBD1 (6 bases). CDR3 size: 17 residues. The germline V and J ends were trimmed by 5 bases and 3 bases, with 21 bases remaining between them. CDR1 LNHDA and CDR2 SQIVND come from the germline V gene (reference sequence). The CDR3 DNA sequence: TGTGCCAGTAGTCCCCGCATGACAGGAGAAGGGACAGATACGCAGTATTTT. The encoded protein is CASSPRMTGEGTDTQYF.

The V gene is TRBV29-1, the J gene TRBJ2-3; the match to TRBD2 covers 10 bases. From germline, CDR1 is SQVTM and CDR2 ANQGSEA. J was trimmed by 6 bases and V by 7 bases; bases with no gene match: 13. CDR3 length: 15 amino acids. This chain's CDR3 is CSARRLAGMRDTQYF. CDR3 DNA: TGCAGCGCTCGCCGACTAGCGGGCATGAGGGATACGCAGTATTTT.

The DNA of the CDR3 is TGTGCCAGCATGGAAGTACAGGGAAGTCAGCCCCAGCATTTT. It yields the protein CASMEVQGSQPQHF. The chain combines TRBV6-1 with TRBJ1-5; a weak D match, TRBD1 (6 bases). Trimming removed 7 bases at V and 6 bases at J, with 16 bases between. Germline CDR1 and CDR2: MNHNS and SASEGT. This CDR3 contains 14 residues.